A single sample gave rise to the 26 T cell receptor beta chains below, sequenced in a study of shared clonotypes between healthy human individuals. Clones were sequenced by immunoSEQ multiplex PCR, and TCRdb holds only the in-frame ones, with some missing. The data hold around 1.1 million clones, with around 77% observed a single time. The specimen was memory CD4+ T cells from PBMCs. The subset: CD45RA-negative fraction. These receptors all come from a man in his late teens or twenties in good health. Some clones in this sample may be carry-over from other donors' samples.

The chain carries TRBV5-1 and TRBJ1-1; 8 bases match TRBD1. CDR1 is SGHRS and CDR2 is YFSETQ in the germline V gene. Trimming took 4 bases from V and 11 from J; bases not matched to a gene: 13. The CDR3 has 14 residues. The CDR3 DNA sequence: TGCGCCAGCAGCATCGGGACAGGCCTCATGTGGGCTTTCTTT. Translated: CASSIGTGLMWAFF.

This clone showed up just a few times. The V and J genes are TRBV15 and TRBJ2-3; D is perhaps TRBD2 (5 bases). This CDR3 has 13 residues. Looked up from germline, CDR1 is LNHNV and CDR2 is YYDKDF (reference sequence). Between the trimmed V and J ends, which lost 0 bases and 5 bases, there was a span of 6 bases. The CDR3, as DNA: TGTGCCACCAGCAGAGATGAGGGAGATACGCAGTATTTT. Residues: CATSRDEGDTQYF.

The rearrangement joins TRBV7-8 to TRBJ1-2; D is unclear. The CDR3 extends over 12 amino acids. Germline V gene lookup returns CDR1 SGHVS and CDR2 FQNEAQ. V lost 3 bases, J lost 5 bases, and 7 bases lay in between. The CDR3 nucleotides read TGTGCCAGCAGCTTCCCGGGTTATGGCTACACCTTC. Its protein is CASSFPGYGYTF.

This clone has just a few counts. The same CDR3 is also encoded by other DNA sequences in this sample. The chain combines TRBV18 with TRBJ1-2; 8 bases line up with TRBD1. The length of the CDR3 is 13 residues. The V gene's germline CDR1 is KGHSH and CDR2 LQKENI. V lost 3 bases to trimming and J lost 4 bases; unmatched junction nucleotides: 1. In DNA form, the CDR3 reads TGTGCCAGCTCACCTGGGACAGGCTATGGCTACACCTTC. Translating gives CASSPGTGYGYTF.

The chain combines TRBV29-1 with TRBJ2-5; no definite D call. The V gene's germline CDR1 is SQVTM and CDR2 ANQGSEA. The CDR3 runs to 12 residues. The V and J ends lost 7 bases and 1 base respectively, with 10 bases between them. CDR3 sequence (DNA): TGCAGCGCTTCGACGGGCCAAGAGACCCAGTACTTC. As protein: CSASTGQETQYF.

This sequence joins TRBV28 and TRBJ2-7, with a tentative D call TRBD2 (6 bases). CDR1 MDHEN and CDR2 SYDVKM come from the germline V gene. The CDR3 spans 17 residues. V was cut by 7 bases and J by 5 bases, with 27 bases left in between. The CDR3 is CASIGGVLRGRRNEQYF. CDR3 bases: TGTGCCAGCATCGGGGGTGTGTTGCGGGGCCGAAGAAACGAGCAGTACTTC. Filled out from reference TRBV28 and TRBJ2-7, the complete variable domain reads DVKVTQSSRYLVKRTGEKVFLECVQDMDHENMFWYRQDPGLGLRLIYFSYDVKMKEKGDIPEGYSVSREKKERFSLILESASTNQTSMYLCASIGGVLRGRRNEQYFGPGTRLTVT.

The count of this clone is one. The rearrangement links TRBV5-4 to TRBJ2-7; TRBD1 aligns across 11 bases. Losses at the gene ends were 3 bases for V and 1 base for J; bases not matched to a gene: 9. Germline assignment: CDR1 SGHNT and CDR2 YYREEE (reference sequence). The CDR3 runs to 17 residues. CDR3 residues: CASSSLGQGVKSYEQYF. CDR3 nucleotides: TGTGCCAGCAGCTCCCTGGGACAGGGGGTTAAATCCTACGAGCAGTACTTC.

The V call is TRBV5-1, the J call TRBJ1-1, with 7 bases fitting TRBD1. The V and J ends lost 4 bases and 2 bases, in that order; junction bases with no gene match: 8. Per the germline V gene, CDR1 is SGHRS and CDR2 is YFSETQ. The CDR3 covers 15 residues. The CDR3: CASSRTGARNTEAFF. CDR3 sequence (DNA): TGCGCCAGCAGCCGAACAGGGGCCCGAAACACTGAAGCTTTCTTT.

The chain recombines TRBV28 with TRBJ2-7, with 12 bases identical to TRBD2. Losses at the gene ends were 4 bases for V and 5 bases for J; bases not matched to a gene: 9. The length of the CDR3 is 16 residues. CDR1 and CDR2 (germline): MDHEN, SYDVKM. The CDR3 is CASSSPSLAGGDEQYF. The CDR3 nucleotides are TGTGCCAGCAGTTCTCCCTCACTAGCGGGAGGCGACGAGCAGTACTTC.

This clone has a single count. The chain carries TRBV7-2 and TRBJ2-1, with D possibly matching TRBD2 (5 bases). V was clipped by 7 bases and J by 0 bases, with 10 bases between them. The CDR3 runs to 14 residues. Germline CDR1 is SGHTA and CDR2 is FQGNSA. CDR3 bases: TGTGCCAGCACCCCCGGGAACTCCTACAATGAGCAGTTCTTC. Its protein is CASTPGNSYNEQFF.

CDR3 bases: TGTGCCAGCAGTCGGTCCCGGGACCTCGTGTACGAGCAGTACTTC. This translates into CASSRSRDLVYEQYF. The V and J genes are TRBV5-4 and TRBJ2-7, with D perhaps matching TRBD1 or TRBD2 (5 bases each). The V end was cut by 5 bases, the J end by 4 bases, with 19 bases between. Germline CDR1 is SGHNT and CDR2 is YYREEE (reference sequence). CDR3 length: 15 residues.

A few counts support this clone. The J gene is TRBJ2-1, the V gene TRBV5-1, with a possible D match to TRBD1 (6 bases). CDR3 size: 12 residues. The germline gives CDR1 SGHRS, CDR2 YFSETQ. With 4 bases removed from V and 8 bases from J, the gap between germline ends came to 10 bases. In DNA form, the CDR3 reads TGCGCCAGCAGCCCCAGGGGCTATGAGCAGTTCTTC. As protein: CASSPRGYEQFF.

The chain employs TRBV2 and TRBJ2-3; possible D gene TRBD2, 5 bases. This CDR3 region has 14 residues. CDR1 is SNHLY, CDR2 FYNNEI, per germline. V was shortened by 2 bases and J by 1 base, with 7 bases between the two germline ends. This chain's CDR3 is CASSEFGGTDTQYF. CDR3 in DNA: TGTGCCAGCAGTGAATTCGGGGGCACAGATACGCAGTATTTT.

The rearrangement joins TRBV10-1 to TRBJ2-3; the D gene is possibly TRBD2 (5 bases). Germline V lookup: CDR1 WNHNN, CDR2 SYGVQD (reference sequence). The length of the CDR3 is 13 residues. V was clipped by 11 bases and J by 3 bases, with 15 bases between them. The CDR3 DNA reads TGCGCCGCCCCCCGGGGAAAGACAGATACGCAGTATTTT. Residues: CAAPRGKTDTQYF.

This sequence joins TRBV28 and TRBJ1-1; D gene ambiguous. The germline V gene has CDR1 MDHEN and CDR2 SYDVKM. The ends were cut back, 2 bases at V and 11 bases at J, with 12 bases in the middle. The CDR3 runs to 12 residues. The chain's CDR3 is CASSLISGAAFF. CDR3 DNA: TGTGCCAGCAGTTTAATATCGGGAGCTGCTTTCTTT.

This chain links TRBV10-3 with TRBJ1-5, with D unresolved. Trimming took off 3 bases at V and 5 bases at J, with 8 bases between the two ends. CDR3 size: 13 residues. Germline assignment: CDR1 ENHRY and CDR2 SYGVKD. DNA for the CDR3: TGTGCCATCAGTGAAGGAGTAGATCAGCCCCAGCATTTT. This gives the protein CAISEGVDQPQHF.

On this clone: Other DNA sequences in the same sample also yield this CDR3. The chain employs TRBV5-1 and TRBJ2-7; D is possibly TRBD2 (6 bases). The V and J ends lost 2 bases and 1 base respectively, with 10 bases between them. This CDR3 spans 14 amino acids. Germline loops: CDR1 SGHRS, CDR2 YFSETQ. The CDR3 is CASSFGEASYEQYF. The CDR3 DNA follows: TGCGCCAGCAGCTTTGGGGAGGCTTCCTACGAGCAGTACTTC.

This clone showed up just once. V is TRBV7-8 and J is TRBJ2-6, with D tentatively TRBD2 (5 bases). Germline V gene lookup returns CDR1 SGHVS and CDR2 FQNEAQ. The CDR3 contains 17 residues. Deletions cut 5 bases from V and 2 bases from J, with 16 bases between. CDR3 loop: CASSDRLAVAGANVLTF. The DNA for the CDR3 is TGTGCCAGCAGCGATCGCCTAGCAGTAGCTGGGGCCAACGTCCTGACTTTC.

This clone was detected a few times. The CDR3 sequence is CATKNPGGNTIYF. The CDR3 DNA reads TGTGCCACTAAAAATCCAGGTGGAAACACCATATATTTT. This chain joins TRBV28 and TRBJ1-3; no clear D. The CDR3 extends over 13 amino acids. The V gene lost 10 bases and the J gene lost 3 bases, with 13 bases spanning the gap. CDR1 and CDR2 from the germline V gene are MDHEN and SYDVKM.

V usage is TRBV6-1 and J usage is TRBJ2-5; D is undetermined. V lost 8 bases, J lost 2 bases, and 12 bases lay in between. The CDR3 runs to 13 residues. In germline, CDR1 is MNHNS, CDR2 SASEGT. CDR3 DNA sequence: TGTGCCAGCGTTGTTTACACTCAAGAGACCCAGTACTTC. It codes for CASVVYTQETQYF.

This clone occurred a few times. The rearrangement uses TRBV15 and TRBJ2-4; 10 positions match TRBD2. CDR1 is LNHNV, CDR2 YYDKDF, per germline (reference sequence). With V trimmed by 4 bases and J by 3 bases, 3 bases remained unmatched. The CDR3 is 15 residues long. The CDR3 here is CATSTRTSGKNIQYF. The CDR3 nucleotides are TGTGCCACCAGCACCCGGACTAGCGGCAAAAACATTCAGTACTTC.

This clone was observed a few times. A much larger clone is a single base away; this may be a read error. The chain has TRBV7-3 and TRBJ2-1; 7 nucleotides agree with TRBD2. The CDR3 loop spans 12 amino acids. CDR1 and CDR2 from the germline V gene are SGHTA and FQGTGA. In DNA, the CDR3 is TGTGCCAGCAACTTAAGTGGGAGGGCCATGGTCTTC. This encodes CASNLSGRAMVF. Supplemented by reference TRBV7-3 and TRBJ2-1, the full variable domain reads GAGVSQTPSNKVTEKGKYVELRCDPISGHTALYWYRQSLGQGPEFLIYFQGTGAADDSGLPNDRFFAVRPEGSVSTLKIQRTERGDSAVYLCASNLSGRAMVFGPGTRLTVL.

The chain combines TRBV25-1 with TRBJ1-5, with 7 positions matching TRBD1. This CDR3 has 14 amino acids. The J segment lost 3 bases and the V segment lost 6 bases, leaving 5 bases of the junction unmatched. Germline CDR1 reads MGHDK; CDR2 reads SYGVNS. CDR3 in DNA: TGTGCCAGCAGCAACACAGGGGTCAATCAGCCCCAGCATTTT. This gives the protein CASSNTGVNQPQHF. The whole variable domain, remainder taken from reference TRBV25-1 and TRBJ1-5, is EADIYQTPRYLVIGTGKKITLECSQTMGHDKMYWYQQDPGMELHLIHYSYGVNSTEKGDLSSESTVSRIRTEHFPLTLESARPSHTSQYLCASSNTGVNQPQHFGDGTRLSIL.

This clone was recorded many times. Other nucleotide sequences in the sample specify the same CDR3. The rearrangement uses TRBV4-2 and TRBJ2-2, with TRBD1 matching 7 bases. Germline V lookup: CDR1 LGHNA, CDR2 YNFKEQ. The CDR3 extends over 18 amino acids. After removal of 0 bases from V and 3 bases from J, the junction contained 10 bases not matched to a gene. The CDR3 nucleotides are TGTGCCAGCAGCCAAGAGAGTATTAGGACAGGATACACCGGGGAGCTGTTTTTT. It translates to CASSQESIRTGYTGELFF.

V gene TRBV9 combines with J gene TRBJ2-7, with D perhaps matching TRBD2 (5 bases). This CDR3 contains 14 residues. V was cut by 0 bases and J by 2 bases, with 9 bases left in between. Germline CDR1 SGDLS, CDR2 YYNGEE. CDR3 sequence: CASSVGNGAYEQYF. In DNA form, the CDR3 reads TGTGCCAGCAGCGTAGGGAACGGGGCCTACGAGCAGTACTTC.

The chain couples TRBV13 to TRBJ1-2, with a weak D call TRBD1 (5 bases). CDR3 length: 14 residues. With 4 bases removed from V and 7 bases from J, the gap between germline ends came to 16 bases. The germline CDR1 and CDR2 sequences are PRHDT and FYEKMQ (reference sequence). Written as DNA, the CDR3 is TGTGCCAGCAGCTCAGCGGGGCAGGAGCGTGGCTACACCTTC. This sequence encodes CASSSAGQERGYTF.